A single sample is the source of the 21 T cell receptor beta chains below, sequenced in a study of shared clonotypes between healthy human individuals. Naive CD8 cells comprised CD45RO-negative, CCR7-positively selected cells, excluding terminally differentiated effector memory CD45RA+ cells. The method was immunoSEQ multiplex PCR; TCRdb's version includes in-frame clones alone and lacks a portion of them. Of millions of clones listed, 85% to 95% are singletons. The material sequenced was naive CD8+ T cells sorted from blood. All receptors derive from a man between 18 and 35 years old in good health.

This clone was recorded only once. This rearrangement joins TRBV5-6 to TRBJ1-2; D is undetermined. V lost 2 bases and J lost 4, with 6 bases in between. Germline CDR1 and CDR2: SGHDT and YYEEEE. The CDR3 is 12 residues long. The CDR3 DNA reads TGTGCCAGCAGCTTTGATGGCTATGGCTACACCTTC. Amino acids: CASSFDGYGYTF.

The genes are TRBV7-2 and TRBJ2-5, with D possibly matching TRBD2 (5 bases). Trimming cost V 2 bases and J 7 bases, with 17 bases left between them. CDR3 size: 15 residues. The germline V gene encodes CDR1 SGHTA and CDR2 FQGNSA. The CDR3 nucleotides are TGTGCCAGCAGCTTACTGTCGGGCCGAGAGGGGACCCAGTACTTC. Translation gives CASSLLSGREGTQYF. Drawing the rest from reference TRBV7-2 and TRBJ2-5, the complete variable domain is GAGVSQSPSNKVTEKGKDVELRCDPISGHTALYWYRQSLGQGLEFLIYFQGNSAPDKSGLPSDRFSAERTGGSVSTLTIQRTQQEDSAVYLCASSLLSGREGTQYFGPGTRLLVL.

This clone appeared a single time. The rearrangement links TRBV7-9 to TRBJ1-4; TRBD1 matches 7 bases. The germline gives CDR1 SEHNR, CDR2 FQNEAQ (reference sequence). Germline trimming cut 5 bases from V and 7 bases from J; bases unmatched to any gene: 19. CDR3 length: 18 residues. The chain's CDR3 is CASSRGQTEGAITEKLFF. The CDR3 DNA sequence: TGTGCCAGCAGCCGAGGACAGACGGAGGGGGCGATAACTGAAAAACTGTTTTTT.

The chain uses TRBV15 and TRBJ1-1; the D gene is possibly TRBD1 (5 bases). This CDR3 is 14 amino acids long. The V end lost 0 bases, the J end lost 11 bases, and 16 bases lay between the germline ends. The germline V gene encodes CDR1 LNHNV and CDR2 YYDKDF (reference sequence). CDR3 residues: CATSRDRSETEAFF. CDR3 sequence (DNA): TGTGCCACCAGCAGAGATCGGTCAGAGACAGAGGCTTTCTTT.

This clone was observed a single time. The chain links TRBV9 to TRBJ1-4; no clear D gene. Germline CDR1 and CDR2: SGDLS and YYNGEE. The V gene lost 5 bases and the J gene lost 5 bases, with 13 bases spanning the gap. The length of the CDR3 is 14 residues. The CDR3 coding sequence is TGTGCCAGCAGTAAATCAGGCCTGAATGAAAAACTGTTTTTT. Its protein is CASSKSGLNEKLFF. The variable domain in full, completed from reference TRBV9 and TRBJ1-4, reads DSGVTQTPKHLITATGQRVTLRCSPRSGDLSVYWYQQSLDQGLQFLIQYYNGEERAKGNILERFSAQQFPDLHSELNLSSLELGDSALYFCASSKSGLNEKLFFGSGTQLSVL.

The rearrangement joins TRBV6-6 to TRBJ1-6; no clear D. Trimming pared 5 bases from V and 5 bases from J, leaving 10 bases between. This CDR3 contains 14 residues. Germline CDR1 and CDR2: MNHNY and SVGAGI (reference sequence). Written as DNA, the CDR3 is TGTGCCAGCAGTGACCTCGGGGATAATTCACCCCTCCACTTT. Encoded protein: CASSDLGDNSPLHF.

This clone turned up a few times. Other DNA sequences within the sample encode an identical CDR3. V and J are TRBV9 and TRBJ2-3, with no clear D. CDR1 SGDLS and CDR2 YYNGEE come from the germline V gene. Trimming pared 0 bases from V and 1 base from J, leaving 3 bases between. CDR3 length equals 13 residues. As DNA, the CDR3 is TGTGCCAGCAGCGTAGGGCGCACAGATACGCAGTATTTT. Translation: CASSVGRTDTQYF.

The J gene is TRBJ2-7, the V gene TRBV28; 8 bases map to TRBD1. Germline-derived CDR1 and CDR2 are MDHEN and SYDVKM. CDR3 size: 13 residues. V shed 8 bases and J 0 bases; nucleotides not matched to a gene: 3. CDR3 DNA sequence: TGTGCCAGCGGAGACAGGGGCTCCTACGAGCAGTACTTC. Translated: CASGDRGSYEQYF.

This sequence joins TRBV28 and TRBJ2-7; the D call may be TRBD1 or TRBD2 (5 bases each). Between the trimmed V and J ends, which lost 7 bases and 7 bases, there was a span of 17 bases. The CDR3 contains 13 residues. Germline values: CDR1 MDHEN, CDR2 SYDVKM. CDR3 nucleotides: TGTGCCAGCACAATACTCTTGGGGACGGAGCAGTACTTC. This gives the protein CASTILLGTEQYF.

The chain uses TRBV11-2 and TRBJ2-4; D gene unclear. This CDR3 is built from 11 residues. V gave up 5 bases and J gave up 16 bases, with 15 bases separating them. Germline V gene data show CDR1 as SGHAT and CDR2 as FQNNGV. The CDR3 DNA sequence: TGTGCCAGCAGCCCCGACGGAACGATCTACTTC. This gives the protein CASSPDGTIYF.

A few counts support this clone. Other DNA sequences within the sample encode an identical CDR3. This chain joins TRBV5-4 and TRBJ2-7; D not certain. The CDR3 runs 12 residues. Germline-derived CDR1 and CDR2 are SGHNT and YYREEE (reference sequence). Trimming pared 0 bases from V and 2 bases from J, leaving 3 bases between. CDR3 amino acids: CASSLGTYEQYF. The CDR3 DNA sequence: TGTGCCAGCAGCTTGGGAACCTACGAGCAGTACTTC.

The genes are TRBV5-1 and TRBJ2-1, with 11 bases fitting TRBD2. CDR1 and CDR2 (germline): SGHRS, YFSETQ. J lost 1 base, V lost 1 base, and 7 bases had no gene match. The CDR3 has 18 amino acids. The CDR3 loop reads CASSLTPLAGGSYNEQFF. CDR3 DNA: TGCGCCAGCAGCTTGACCCCTCTAGCGGGGGGTTCCTACAATGAGCAGTTCTTC. Filled out from reference TRBV5-1 and TRBJ2-1, the complete variable domain reads KAGVTQTPRYLIKTRGQQVTLSCSPISGHRSVSWYQQTPGQGLQFLFEYFSETQRNKGNFPGRFSGRQFSNSRSEMNVSTLELGDSALYLCASSLTPLAGGSYNEQFFGPGTRLTVL.

The chain links TRBV2 to TRBJ1-6, with 8 bases that match TRBD1. Germline V CDR1 and CDR2: SNHLY, FYNNEI. The CDR3 extends over 15 amino acids. Losses at the gene ends were 2 bases for V and 7 bases for J; bases not matched to a gene: 4. CDR3 sequence reads: CASSERGTGNSPLHF. CDR3 DNA sequence: TGTGCCAGCAGTGAACGGGGGACAGGAAATTCACCCCTCCACTTT. The complete variable domain, with remaining parts taken from reference TRBV2 and TRBJ1-6, reads EPEVTQTPSHQVTQMGQEVILRCVPISNHLYFYWYRQILGQKVEFLVSFYNNEISEKSEIFDDQFSVERPDGSNFTLKIRSTKLEDSAMYFCASSERGTGNSPLHFGNGTRLTVT.

V and J are TRBV4-1 and TRBJ2-7, with TRBD2 matching 8 bases. CDR3 length equals 16 residues. Trimming took 1 base from V and 5 from J; bases not matched to a gene: 10. In germline, CDR1 is MGHRA, CDR2 YSYEKL. The CDR3 coding sequence is TGCGCCAGCAGCCAAGGGAACCCGGGACTAGGGGACGAGCAGTACTTC. Protein product: CASSQGNPGLGDEQYF.

This CDR3 is CASSHNVGDEQFF. The CDR3 region has the DNA TGTGCCAGCAGCCATAACGTGGGGGATGAGCAGTTCTTC. The J gene is TRBJ2-1, the V gene TRBV9; D might be TRBD1 or TRBD2, each matching 5 bases. Germline-derived CDR1 and CDR2 are SGDLS and YYNGEE. Trimming stripped 4 bases from V and 8 bases from J, with 13 bases between. The CDR3 spans 13 residues.

V usage is TRBV27 and J usage is TRBJ2-7; D possibly uses TRBD1 or TRBD2 (6 bases each). This CDR3 has 12 residues. V dropped 8 bases and J dropped 6 bases, with 14 bases sitting between them. The germline CDR1 and CDR2 sequences are MNHEY and SMNVEV (reference sequence). The DNA of the CDR3 is TGTGCCAGCGGAGGGGCAGGGGTCGAGCAGTACTTC. Amino acids: CASGGAGVEQYF.

The CDR3 region is CASSGSTGITDTQYF. CDR3 in DNA: TGTGCCAGCAGCGGATCGACAGGGATCACAGATACGCAGTATTTT. The chain joins TRBV7-2 to TRBJ2-3; TRBD1 matches 7 bases. This CDR3 is built from 15 residues. Germline-derived CDR1 and CDR2 are SGHTA and FQGNSA. V lost 5 bases, J lost 2 bases, and 7 bases stayed unmatched.

This chain links TRBV2 with TRBJ2-4, with 7 bases lining up with TRBD1. This CDR3 spans 15 amino acids. Germline-derived CDR1 and CDR2 are SNHLY and FYNNEI. J gave up 9 bases and V 3 bases, and 11 bases lay outside the gene matches. In DNA, the CDR3 is TGTGCCAGCAGTGACCCAGGGACAGTGGGGAGCATTCAGTACTTC. Translation gives CASSDPGTVGSIQYF.

The V gene is TRBV4-3, the J gene TRBJ2-7; TRBD1 agrees at 8 bases. Unmatched junction bases numbered 9, after V lost 5 bases and J lost 3 bases. The CDR3 has 15 amino acids. Germline CDR1 and CDR2: LGHNA and YSLEER. The CDR3 DNA is TGCGCCAGCAGCAGACGACAGGGGATGGACTACGAGCAGTACTTC. Its translation: CASSRRQGMDYEQYF.

CDR3: CASSPGTGGLYGYTF. The CDR3 DNA sequence: TGTGCCAGCAGCCCTGGGACAGGGGGCCTCTATGGCTACACCTTC. The rearrangement links TRBV7-9 to TRBJ1-2; TRBD1 matches 12 bases. Germline CDR1 reads SEHNR; CDR2 reads FQNEAQ (reference sequence). This CDR3 region has 15 residues. V gave up 5 bases and J gave up 4 bases; unmatched junction bases: 5.

The CDR3 DNA follows: TGTGCCACCAGCAGAGTAATTAATCAGGGCAATCAGCCCCAGCATTTT. Its protein product is CATSRVINQGNQPQHF. J is TRBJ1-5 and V is TRBV15, with D uncertain. The germline CDR1 and CDR2 sequences are LNHNV and YYDKDF (reference sequence). Trimming removed 1 base from V and 2 bases from J, with 12 bases in between. The CDR3 has 16 residues. Based on the CDR3 plus reference TRBV15 and TRBJ1-5, the full variable domain is DAMVIQNPRYQVTQFGKPVTLSCSQTLNHNVMYWYQQKSSQAPKLLFHYYDKDFNNEADTPDNFQSRRPNTSFCFLDIRSPGLGDTAMYLCATSRVINQGNQPQHFGDGTRLSIL.